The 32 T cell receptor beta chains presented below share a single source sample, sequenced in a study of PD-1 blockade in classical Hodgkin lymphoma. Noted time point: newly diagnosed, previously untreated cHL patient sample. Data came from immunoSEQ multiplex PCR; TCRdb stores just in-frame clones and leaves some out. The sample records about 17,000 clones, around 90% being singletons. The material sequenced was peripheral blood mononuclear cells (PBMCs). These receptors were obtained from a human donor with classical Hodgkin lymphoma.

The CDR3 loop is CASSTSGGNIQYF. In nucleotides, the CDR3 is TGTGCCAGTAGTACTAGCGGAGGTAACATTCAGTACTTC. The chain recombines TRBV19 with TRBJ2-4, with TRBD2 matching 7 bases. Germline V gene data show CDR1 as LNHDA and CDR2 as SQIVND (reference sequence). The CDR3 sequence is 13 residues long. The V segment lost 4 bases and the J segment 7 bases; nucleotides outside the gene matches: 4.

The rearrangement joins TRBV27 to TRBJ2-5; 8 bases match TRBD1. Trimming took 5 bases from V and 5 from J; bases not matched to a gene: 13. The CDR3 totals 16 residues. The germline V gene has CDR1 MNHEY and CDR2 SMNVEV (reference sequence). The CDR3 DNA reads TGTGCCAGCAGTCCTAAATCTACCACAGGGGGTGAGACCCAGTACTTC. Translating gives CASSPKSTTGGETQYF.

This chain connects TRBV7-9 to TRBJ1-2; unclear D gene. Germline V gene sequence: CDR1 SEHNR, CDR2 FQNEAQ (reference sequence). Trimming cost V 5 bases and J 8 bases, with 12 bases left between them. The CDR3 length is 12 residues. In DNA form, the CDR3 reads TGTGCCAGCAGCCGGGAAGGCGGGGGCTACACCTTC. It yields the protein CASSREGGGYTF.

V gene TRBV6-5 combines with J gene TRBJ1-2; D is uncertain. Germline lookup yields CDR1 MNHEY and CDR2 SVGAGI. The CDR3 contains 13 residues. V lost 0 bases to trimming and J lost 7 bases, with 9 bases between them. CDR3 DNA: TGTGCCAGCAGTTACTCAAGTCGGTCTGGCTACACCTTC. Translated: CASSYSSRSGYTF.

V usage is TRBV6-4 and J usage is TRBJ2-1; 7 bases fit TRBD2. CDR1 and CDR2 from the germline V gene are MRHNA and SNTAGT. The CDR3 loop spans 18 amino acids. Trimming removed 4 bases from V and 0 bases from J; junction bases left unmatched: 12. DNA of the CDR3: TGTGCCAGCAGTGGGGCCTTGACTAGCAGAAGCTCCTACAATGAGCAGTTCTTC. Translating gives CASSGALTSRSSYNEQFF.

The genes are TRBV4-3 and TRBJ1-2, with D perhaps TRBD1 (5 bases). Germline assignment: CDR1 LGHNA and CDR2 YSLEER. Trimming removed 0 bases at V and 4 bases at J, with 12 bases between. This CDR3 spans 15 amino acids. In DNA form, the CDR3 reads TGCGCCAGCAGCCAAGACCAGGGAGGAGGCTATGGCTACACCTTC. It is translated as CASSQDQGGGYGYTF.

The chain combines TRBV4-1 with TRBJ2-5; 7 bases are shared with TRBD2. Trimming at V came to 3 bases and at J to 2 bases, leaving 6 bases not matched to a gene. The CDR3 runs to 15 residues. CDR1 and CDR2 (germline): MGHRA, YSYEKL. The CDR3 loop reads CASSQGGKVQETQYF. DNA of the CDR3: TGCGCCAGCAGCCAGGGGGGGAAGGTACAAGAGACCCAGTACTTC.

The chain recombines TRBV2 with TRBJ2-7; the D gene is possibly TRBD1 (6 bases). This CDR3 contains 11 residues. Germline CDR1 is SNHLY and CDR2 is FYNNEI. V was pared by 7 bases and J by 7 bases, with 11 bases between. The CDR3 region has the DNA TGTGCCAGCAAAACAGGGAGTGAGCAGTACTTC. Amino acids: CASKTGSEQYF.

The chain is built from TRBV6-1 and TRBJ2-7; D remains unclear. The germline V and J ends were trimmed by 3 bases and 0 bases, with 15 bases remaining between them. CDR1 is MNHNS, CDR2 SASEGT, per germline. This CDR3 has 16 amino acids. CDR3 sequence: CASSERLRMDSYEQYF. Written as DNA, the CDR3 is TGTGCCAGCAGTGAGCGCCTAAGAATGGACTCCTACGAGCAGTACTTC.

CDR3 sequence reads: CASSERGELFF. The CDR3 DNA follows: TGTGCCAGTAGTGAAAGGGGGGAGCTGTTTTTT. The chain uses TRBV19 and TRBJ2-2; D remains unclear. Between the trimmed V and J ends, which lost 5 bases and 8 bases, there was a span of 6 bases. Germline V gives CDR1 LNHDA, CDR2 SQIVND (reference sequence). The length of the CDR3 is 11 residues.

This clone was seen a single time. The V call is TRBV7-9, the J call TRBJ2-6, with 7 bases fitting TRBD2. CDR1 is SEHNR, CDR2 FQNEAQ, per germline (reference sequence). CDR3 length: 15 residues. V shed 5 bases and J 6 bases; nucleotides not matched to a gene: 7. The CDR3 spells CASSPTGGSANVLTF. CDR3 sequence (DNA): TGTGCCAGCAGCCCAACGGGGGGATCGGCCAACGTCCTGACTTTC.

The chain has TRBV28 and TRBJ1-5, with 7 bases that match TRBD1. V dropped 6 bases and J dropped 7; count of bases not matched to a gene: 9. The CDR3 spans 14 residues. The germline V gene encodes CDR1 MDHEN and CDR2 SYDVKM. The CDR3 sequence: CASSPRQGKQPQHF. The CDR3 DNA follows: TGTGCCAGCAGCCCCCGACAGGGAAAGCAGCCCCAGCATTTT.

This rearrangement joins TRBV11-2 to TRBJ2-7, with 7 bases aligning to TRBD1. The V gene's germline CDR1 is SGHAT and CDR2 FQNNGV. The CDR3 has 15 residues. J gave up 4 bases and V 4 bases, and 10 bases lay outside the gene matches. The CDR3 coding sequence is TGTGCCAGCAGCTCCTCTTCGACAGGGCTATACGAGCAGTACTTC. Its protein product is CASSSSSTGLYEQYF.

DNA for the CDR3: TGTGCCAGCAGTCGACGACAGGGGACCCATGAGCAGTTCTTC. Amino acids: CASSRRQGTHEQFF. V usage is TRBV2 and J usage is TRBJ2-1; 8 bases align to TRBD1. CDR1 is SNHLY, CDR2 FYNNEI, per germline. This CDR3 is 14 amino acids long. Losses at the gene ends were 5 bases for V and 8 bases for J; bases not matched to a gene: 8.

This clone showed up just once. V usage is TRBV2 and J usage is TRBJ2-4; D ambiguous. V lost 7 bases and J lost 0, with 13 bases in between. The length of the CDR3 is 15 residues. CDR1 is SNHLY and CDR2 is FYNNEI in the germline V gene. The CDR3 sequence: CASKADSRAKNIQYF. The DNA for the CDR3 is TGTGCCAGCAAGGCTGATTCCCGAGCCAAAAACATTCAGTACTTC.

This chain links TRBV5-1 with TRBJ1-5; tentative D call: TRBD1 (6 bases). V lost 0 bases, J lost 10 bases, and 14 bases lay in between. Germline V gives CDR1 SGHRS, CDR2 YFSETQ. CDR3 length: 14 amino acids. CDR3 sequence reads: CASSLEGGRSPQHF. As DNA, the CDR3 is TGCGCCAGCAGCTTGGAAGGGGGGCGTAGTCCCCAGCATTTT.

This clone was observed a single time. The chain couples TRBV29-1 to TRBJ2-5; the D gene could be TRBD1 or TRBD2 (5 bases each). The CDR3 consists of 15 residues. V was pared by 2 bases and J by 5 bases, with 18 bases between. The germline gives CDR1 SQVTM, CDR2 ANQGSEA. CDR3 amino acids: CSVETMAGSRETQYF. CDR3 coding DNA: TGCAGCGTTGAAACGATGGCAGGGAGTAGGGAGACCCAGTACTTC.

The chain carries TRBV13 and TRBJ2-4, with D perhaps assigned TRBD1 or TRBD2 (6 bases each). The CDR3 covers 14 residues. V lost 10 bases to trimming and J lost 3 bases, with 16 bases between them. Germline values: CDR1 PRHDT, CDR2 FYEKMQ (reference sequence). The CDR3 reads CATTRGQDKNIQYF. The CDR3 region has the DNA TGTGCCACTACTCGGGGGCAGGACAAAAACATTCAGTACTTC.

This chain links TRBV18 with TRBJ1-2; 7 nucleotides line up with TRBD1. This CDR3 region has 15 residues. Germline V gives CDR1 KGHSH, CDR2 LQKENI. V gave up 1 base and J gave up 6 bases; unmatched junction bases: 8. The CDR3 sequence: CASSPLGQARDGYTF. CDR3 sequence (DNA): TGTGCCAGCTCACCACTAGGACAGGCAAGGGATGGCTACACCTTC.

The V and J genes are TRBV11-2 and TRBJ2-5, with TRBD2 identical over 9 bases. The CDR3 contains 15 residues. The V gene's germline CDR1 is SGHAT and CDR2 FQNNGV. Trimming took 1 base from V and 4 from J; bases not matched to a gene: 4. The CDR3 loop is CASSLGAGGGETQYF. CDR3 coding DNA: TGTGCCAGCAGCTTAGGAGCGGGAGGCGGAGAGACCCAGTACTTC.

The chain is built from TRBV27 and TRBJ1-2, with TRBD1 as a possible D gene (5 bases). Germline CDR1 is MNHEY and CDR2 is SMNVEV (reference sequence). The length of the CDR3 is 15 residues. Trimming took off 6 bases at V and 6 bases at J, with 20 bases between the two ends. The CDR3 spells CASSSQGLHSDGYTF. The CDR3 bases are TGTGCCAGCAGCTCCCAGGGACTTCACTCGGATGGCTACACCTTC.

This sequence joins TRBV11-2 and TRBJ2-3, with 10 bases that match TRBD2. The CDR3 has 15 amino acids. CDR1 is SGHAT and CDR2 is FQNNGV in the germline V gene. The V segment lost 3 bases and the J segment 3 bases; nucleotides outside the gene matches: 3. The CDR3 loop is CASSFTAGGTDTQYF. CDR3 sequence (DNA): TGTGCCAGCAGCTTCACAGCGGGAGGGACAGATACGCAGTATTTT.

The chain joins TRBV28 to TRBJ1-1, with a tentative D call TRBD1 (5 bases). V lost 2 bases to trimming and J lost 4 bases, with 11 bases between them. CDR3 length equals 14 residues. CDR1 MDHEN and CDR2 SYDVKM come from the germline V gene. The CDR3 DNA follows: TGTGCCAGCAGTTTAAGGGGTCTAGGCACTGAAGCTTTCTTT. Residues: CASSLRGLGTEAFF. Together with reference TRBV28 and TRBJ1-1, the CDR3 gives the full variable domain: DVKVTQSSRYLVKRTGEKVFLECVQDMDHENMFWYRQDPGLGLRLIYFSYDVKMKEKGDIPEGYSVSREKKERFSLILESASTNQTSMYLCASSLRGLGTEAFFGQGTRLTVV.

This clone is a singleton in its sample. The genes are TRBV7-2 and TRBJ2-3, with TRBD2 matching over 16 bases. The V and J ends lost 5 bases and 7 bases, in that order; junction bases with no gene match: 6. Germline V gene lookup returns CDR1 SGHTA and CDR2 FQGNSA. This CDR3 has 16 residues. DNA for the CDR3: TGTGCCAGCAGCATCGGGACTAGCGGGAGGGCCTATACGCAGTATTTT. Translated: CASSIGTSGRAYTQYF.

This clone was seen once. The rearrangement uses TRBV7-2 and TRBJ1-1; TRBD1 might be the D (6 bases). The CDR3 spans 15 residues. Trimming stripped 5 bases from V and 1 base from J, with 14 bases between. Germline V gene data show CDR1 as SGHTA and CDR2 as FQGNSA. The CDR3 sequence is CASSRRSTGNTEAFF. CDR3 nucleotides: TGTGCCAGCAGCCGACGTTCGACAGGGAACACTGAAGCTTTCTTT. The full variable domain, completed using reference TRBV7-2 and TRBJ1-1, is GAGVSQSPSNKVTEKGKDVELRCDPISGHTALYWYRQSLGQGLEFLIYFQGNSAPDKSGLPSDRFSAERTGGSVSTLTIQRTQQEDSAVYLCASSRRSTGNTEAFFGQGTRLTVV.

V and J are TRBV5-4 and TRBJ2-1; possibly TRBD2 for D (7 bases). CDR1 and CDR2 from the germline V gene are SGHNT and YYREEE (reference sequence). The CDR3 spans 14 residues. V was pared by 4 bases and J by 7 bases, with 15 bases between. The DNA of the CDR3 is TGTGCCAGCAGCGAACAGGGAGGGCGGAATGAGCAGTTCTTC. The encoded protein is CASSEQGGRNEQFF. Drawing the rest from reference TRBV5-4 and TRBJ2-1, the complete variable domain is ETGVTQSPTHLIKTRGQQVTLRCSSQSGHNTVSWYQQALGQGPQFIFQYYREEENGRGNFPPRFSGLQFPNYSSELNVNALELDDSALYLCASSEQGGRNEQFFGPGTRLTVL.

This chain uses TRBV7-9 with TRBJ1-2; D may be TRBD1 (6 bases). The germline V gene has CDR1 SEHNR and CDR2 FQNEAQ (reference sequence). CDR3 size: 14 residues. Trimming pared 5 bases from V and 3 bases from J, leaving 13 bases between. CDR3 loop: CASSAQGLDYGYTF. CDR3 nucleotide sequence: TGTGCCAGCAGCGCCCAGGGGTTGGACTATGGCTACACCTTC.

V and J are TRBV6-1 and TRBJ1-6; maybe TRBD1 (5 bases). Germline V gene lookup returns CDR1 MNHNS and CDR2 SASEGT. V was pared by 6 bases and J by 5 bases, with 11 bases between. The CDR3 runs to 14 residues. CDR3: CASSTGSDNSPLHF. CDR3 nucleotide sequence: TGTGCCAGCAGCACAGGTTCCGATAATTCACCCCTCCACTTT.

The chain links TRBV30 to TRBJ2-5; 8 nucleotides match TRBD1. V trimming: 3 bases; J trimming: 4 bases; junction bases outside the gene matches: 13. CDR3 length equals 16 residues. Per germline, CDR1 GTSNPN and CDR2 SVGIG (reference sequence). The chain's CDR3 is CAWSVHSGTGGETQYF. The CDR3 DNA follows: TGTGCCTGGAGCGTACACTCCGGGACAGGCGGAGAGACCCAGTACTTC.

The chain joins TRBV6-5 to TRBJ2-5; a weak D match, TRBD1 (5 bases). V lost 6 bases and J 7 bases, leaving 9 bases between the germline ends. The germline V gene has CDR1 MNHEY and CDR2 SVGAGI. The length of the CDR3 is 11 residues. CDR3 sequence (DNA): TGTGCCAGCAGCCCAGGGTGGACCCAGTACTTC. Its protein product is CASSPGWTQYF.

V gene TRBV19 combines with J gene TRBJ2-5, with 9 nucleotides matching TRBD2. Germline CDR1 LNHDA, CDR2 SQIVND (reference sequence). Germline trimming cut 6 bases from V and 3 bases from J; bases unmatched to any gene: 8. This CDR3 has 15 residues. The CDR3, as DNA: TGTGCCAGTAGGACTAGCGGTGGGGTGAAAGAGACCCAGTACTTC. Protein sequence: CASRTSGGVKETQYF. Supplemented by reference TRBV19 and TRBJ2-5, the full variable domain reads DGGITQSPKYLFRKEGQNVTLSCEQNLNHDAMYWYRQDPGQGLRLIYYSQIVNDFQKGDIAEGYSVSREKKESFPLTVTSAQKNPTAFYLCASRTSGGVKETQYFGPGTRLLVL.

The chain uses TRBV30 and TRBJ1-5, with D possibly TRBD1 on 6 matching bases. Germline V lookup: CDR1 GTSNPN, CDR2 SVGIG (reference sequence). CDR3 length: 13 residues. Between the trimmed V and J ends, which lost 1 base and 7 bases, there was a span of 11 bases. The DNA for the CDR3 is TGTGCCTGGAGTGAACAGGGAGGCCAGCCCCAGCATTTT. Its protein is CAWSEQGGQPQHF.